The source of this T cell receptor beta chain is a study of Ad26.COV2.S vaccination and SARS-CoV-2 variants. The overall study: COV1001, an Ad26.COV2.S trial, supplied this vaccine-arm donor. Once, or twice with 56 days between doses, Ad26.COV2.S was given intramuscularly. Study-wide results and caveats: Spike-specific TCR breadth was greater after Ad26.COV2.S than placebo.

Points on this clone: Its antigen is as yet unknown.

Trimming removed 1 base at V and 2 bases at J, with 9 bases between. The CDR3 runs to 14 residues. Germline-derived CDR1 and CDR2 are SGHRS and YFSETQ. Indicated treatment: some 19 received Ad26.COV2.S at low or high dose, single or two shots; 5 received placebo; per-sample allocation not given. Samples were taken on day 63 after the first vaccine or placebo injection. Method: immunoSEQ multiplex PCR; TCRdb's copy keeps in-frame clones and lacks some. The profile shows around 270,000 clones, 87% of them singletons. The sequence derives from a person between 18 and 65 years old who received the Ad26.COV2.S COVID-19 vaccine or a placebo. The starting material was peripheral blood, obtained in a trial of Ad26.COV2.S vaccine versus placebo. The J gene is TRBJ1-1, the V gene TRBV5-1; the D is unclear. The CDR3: CASSLYGSNTEAFF. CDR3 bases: TGCGCCAGCAGCTTGTACGGCAGCAACACTGAAGCTTTCTTT.